A single sample gave rise to the 26 T cell receptor beta chains below, sequenced in a study of T-cell reconstitution after alpha-beta-depleted transplantation in children. Construction of the TCRbeta library involved unique molecular identifiers. TCRdb processed the PCR reads anew with MiXCR; each CDR3 protein has one entry. The sample carries around 250,000 distinct CDR3 sequences, 25% recorded once. The sample consisted of PBMCs, taken before TCRalphabeta/CD19-depleted stem cell transplant. The receptor set was obtained from a girl aged 2 to 10 with Fanconi anemia, due to receive a stem cell transplant.

Many counts were recorded for this clonotype. This chain joins TRBV20-1 and TRBJ2-1; 10 positions match TRBD2. The CDR3 totals 16 residues. Germline-derived CDR1 and CDR2 are DFQATT and SNEGSKA (reference sequence). V was pared by 3 bases and J by 0 bases, with 5 bases of the junction left unmatched. Written as DNA, the CDR3 is TGCAGTGCTAGGCAAGCGGGAGGGAGCTCCTACAATGAGCAGTTCTTC. Encoded protein: CSARQAGGSSYNEQFF.

This clonotype was seen only a few times. This chain connects TRBV4-1 to TRBJ2-7, with D possibly TRBD2 on 6 matching bases. Germline CDR1 is MGHRA and CDR2 is YSYEKL. The CDR3 contains 13 residues. V was trimmed by 1 base and J by 7 bases, leaving 11 bases between them. DNA of the CDR3: TGCGCCAGCAGCCAAGGCGGGGTCTTTGAGCAGTACTTC. It translates to CASSQGGVFEQYF.

This clonotype was detected many times. This rearrangement joins TRBV29-1 to TRBJ2-7; 7 nucleotides align to TRBD1. Trimming took 4 bases from V and 5 from J; bases not matched to a gene: 11. Germline loops: CDR1 SQVTM, CDR2 ANQGSEA. The CDR3 is 14 amino acids. As DNA, the CDR3 is TGCAGCGTTGGAAACAGGGGATGGCTTAACGAGCAGTACTTC. As protein: CSVGNRGWLNEQYF.

V is TRBV5-5 and J is TRBJ2-7; TRBD1 matches 8 bases. Per germline, CDR1 SGHKS and CDR2 YYEKEE (reference sequence). This CDR3 region has 16 residues. The J segment lost 3 bases and the V segment lost 2 bases, leaving 10 bases of the junction unmatched. CDR3 DNA: TGTGCCAGCAGCTTAACCCCCGGGACAGGAAACTACGAGCAGTACTTC. It is translated as CASSLTPGTGNYEQYF. Full variable domain (outside the CDR3, taken from reference TRBV5-5 and TRBJ2-7): DAGVTQSPTHLIKTRGQQVTLRCSPISGHKSVSWYQQVLGQGPQFIFQYYEKEERGRGNFPDRFSARQFPNYSSELNVNALLLGDSALYLCASSLTPGTGNYEQYFGPGTRLTVT.

The chain combines TRBV5-4 with TRBJ2-3; 8 bases map to TRBD1. The germline gives CDR1 SGHNT, CDR2 YYREEE (reference sequence). The CDR3 sequence is 16 residues long. V gave up 7 bases and J gave up 0 bases; unmatched junction bases: 10. The CDR3 DNA reads TGTGCCAGCGGCTCCATAGGGGACAGGAGCACAGATACGCAGTATTTT. Amino acids: CASGSIGDRSTDTQYF.

V is TRBV9 and J is TRBJ2-7; tentatively, D is TRBD1 or TRBD2 (5 bases each). Trimming shortened V by 2 bases and J by 5 bases, and 11 bases separated the two germline ends. There are 13 residues in the CDR3. CDR1 is SGDLS and CDR2 is YYNGEE in the germline V gene. The CDR3 sequence is CASSVRVGDEQYF. The CDR3 DNA reads TGTGCCAGCAGCGTCAGGGTGGGAGACGAGCAGTACTTC.

The table lists this clonotype with many counts. This chain links TRBV9 with TRBJ2-6; 9 nucleotides agree with TRBD1. After removal of 0 bases from V and 1 base from J, the junction contained 20 bases not matched to a gene. Germline CDR1 reads SGDLS; CDR2 reads YYNGEE. The CDR3 extends over 23 amino acids. The CDR3 sequence: CASSVAEGQGISPSGSGANVLTF. CDR3 sequence (DNA): TGTGCCAGCAGCGTAGCTGAAGGACAGGGGATTAGTCCGAGTGGATCTGGGGCCAACGTCCTGACTTTC.

This clonotype was observed many times. This sequence joins TRBV12-3 or TRBV12-4 and TRBJ2-7; 12 bases are a match to TRBD2. V was clipped by 2 bases and J by 1 base; unmatched bases: 3. CDR3 length equals 16 residues. The CDR3 DNA reads as TGTGCCAGCAGTTTAATCCTAGCGGGAGGGTCCTACGAGCAGTACTTC. Translated: CASSLILAGGSYEQYF.

This clonotype has a handful of counts. The rearrangement joins TRBV6-5 to TRBJ1-1; D not certain. The CDR3 length is 16 residues. CDR1 and CDR2 (germline): MNHEY, SVGAGI. V was clipped by 3 bases and J by 0 bases, with 14 bases between them. CDR3 in DNA: TGTGCCAGCAGTTATCGGGCCGCACCCATGAACACTGAAGCTTTCTTT. Protein sequence: CASSYRAAPMNTEAFF.

Regarding this clonotype: A read error is possible here, since a much larger clone lies one base away. The chain combines TRBV29-1 with TRBJ2-3, with a tentative D call TRBD2 (5 bases). The CDR3 covers 13 residues. Germline assignment: CDR1 SQVTM and CDR2 ANQGSEA. Here the CDR3 DNA reads TGCAGCGTTCCGGGGTTAAGCACAGATACGCGGTATTTT. This encodes CSVPGLSTDTRYF.

This clonotype was picked up many times. V and J are TRBV29-1 and TRBJ2-7; tentatively, D is TRBD1 or TRBD2 (5 bases each). V lost 6 bases and J lost 2, with 8 bases in between. The CDR3 runs 11 residues. From germline, CDR1 is SQVTM and CDR2 ANQGSEA. CDR3: CSVGTTYEQYF. The CDR3 nucleotides are TGCAGCGTGGGGACCACCTACGAGCAGTACTTC.

This clonotype has ten or more counts. The genes are TRBV25-1 and TRBJ2-1, with TRBD2 matching 7 bases. Germline CDR1 MGHDK, CDR2 SYGVNS. This CDR3 spans 15 amino acids. J lost 5 bases, V lost 3 bases, and 7 bases had no gene match. CDR3 amino acids: CASSDLGTNDNEQFF. The CDR3 nucleotides are TGTGCCAGCAGTGATTTAGGGACTAATGACAATGAGCAGTTCTTC.

The chain carries TRBV5-1 and TRBJ2-2; 8 bases are a match to TRBD2. With V trimmed by 0 bases and J by 6 bases, 4 bases remained unmatched. The CDR3 loop spans 15 amino acids. Germline V gene sequence: CDR1 SGHRS, CDR2 YFSETQ. The CDR3 sequence: CASSLAGSGAGELFF. The CDR3 DNA follows: TGCGCCAGCAGCTTGGCTGGTAGCGGGGCCGGGGAGCTGTTTTTT.

V is TRBV6-2 or TRBV6-3 and J is TRBJ2-5; tentatively, D is TRBD2 (6 bases). The CDR3 sequence is 13 residues long. V was cut by 10 bases and J by 7 bases, with 19 bases left in between. CDR1 MNHEY and CDR2 SVGEGT come from the germline V gene. CDR3 sequence (DNA): TGTGCCACCACTGAGTGGGAGGTGGGGACCCAGTACTTC. Its translation: CATTEWEVGTQYF.

This clonotype was detected ten times or more. The chain employs TRBV12-3 or TRBV12-4 and TRBJ2-7; 14 bases line up with TRBD2. The CDR3 extends over 19 amino acids. V shed 3 bases, J shed 0 bases, and the junction held 10 bases outside the gene matches. CDR3 DNA sequence: TGTGCCAGCAGTTTCCCAGGGACTAGCGGGGGCACGTTCTCCTACGAGCAGTACTTC. Translated: CASSFPGTSGGTFSYEQYF.

J is TRBJ2-7 and V is TRBV29-1; D possibly corresponds to TRBD2 (6 bases). The V gene's germline CDR1 is SQVTM and CDR2 ANQGSEA. The CDR3 spans 11 residues. V lost 7 bases to trimming and J lost 4 bases, with 11 bases between them. The DNA of the CDR3 is TGCAGCGGGACTACTCTGTACGAGCAGTACTTC. Amino acids: CSGTTLYEQYF.

The rearrangement links TRBV18 to TRBJ1-1; TRBD1 might be the D (6 bases). The ends were cut back, 2 bases at V and 1 base at J, with 11 bases in the middle. The length of the CDR3 is 15 residues. CDR1 KGHSH and CDR2 LQKENI come from the germline V gene. In DNA form, the CDR3 reads TGTGCCAGCTCACCAATGGGGGCCAAGAACACTGAAGCTTTCTTT. Amino acids: CASSPMGAKNTEAFF.

This clonotype was observed many times. The chain combines TRBV11-2 with TRBJ2-5; the D gene is possibly TRBD2 (6 bases). Germline V gives CDR1 SGHAT, CDR2 FQNNGV. V gave up 5 bases and J gave up 4 bases, with 8 bases separating them. CDR3 length: 12 amino acids. The CDR3 sequence: CASSRDLETQYF. The CDR3 region has the DNA TGTGCCAGCAGCCGGGACTTAGAGACCCAGTACTTC.

J is TRBJ2-7 and V is TRBV5-1, with 8 bases fitting TRBD1. The V and J ends lost 4 bases and 5 bases, in that order; junction bases with no gene match: 8. Germline V gene lookup returns CDR1 SGHRS and CDR2 YFSETQ. The CDR3 is 14 residues long. The CDR3 protein is CASSTGTGGDEQYF. The CDR3, as DNA: TGCGCCAGCAGCACCGGGACAGGAGGCGACGAGCAGTACTTC.

This clonotype was seen ten or more times. The gene calls are TRBV29-1 and TRBJ2-1, with D possibly matching TRBD1 (5 bases). Trimming removed 3 bases from V and 5 bases from J, with 11 bases in between. The CDR3 consists of 13 residues. CDR1 is SQVTM and CDR2 is ANQGSEA in the germline V gene. The CDR3 reads CSVDVARDNEQFF. The CDR3 nucleotides read TGCAGCGTTGATGTGGCCAGGGACAATGAGCAGTTCTTC.

The CDR3 reads CASSALLARETQYF. The DNA for the CDR3 is TGCGCCAGCAGTGCACTGCTAGCGAGGGAGACCCAGTACTTC. The chain uses TRBV10-2 and TRBJ2-5; a possible D gene is TRBD2 (6 bases). This CDR3 has 14 residues. From germline, CDR1 is WSHSY and CDR2 SAAADI. V lost 4 bases and J 5 bases, leaving 14 bases between the germline ends.

The chain uses TRBV20-1 and TRBJ2-2, with D perhaps TRBD1 or TRBD2 (6 bases each). The CDR3 is 17 residues long. CDR1 and CDR2 (germline): DFQATT, SNEGSKA (reference sequence). In DNA form, the CDR3 reads TGCAGCTCTTGGGGACGTAGGGGGGCTCCGAACACCGGGGAGCTGTTTTTT. Translated, it gives CSSWGRRGAPNTGELFF.

This clonotype was detected many times. The chain is built from TRBV12-3 or TRBV12-4 and TRBJ1-1; the D gene is possibly TRBD1 (6 bases). V was trimmed by 3 bases and J by 1 base, leaving 9 bases between them. The CDR3 is 14 residues long. This CDR3 is CASSFGRGNTEAFF. CDR3 in DNA: TGTGCCAGCAGTTTTGGCAGGGGGAACACTGAAGCTTTCTTT.

This clonotype appeared a few times. The V gene is TRBV9, the J gene TRBJ2-5; tentative D call: TRBD2 (7 bases). Germline CDR1 reads SGDLS; CDR2 reads YYNGEE. V lost 2 bases to trimming and J lost 4 bases, with 15 bases between them. This CDR3 contains 15 residues. The CDR3: CASSVSAGAGETQYF. The CDR3 DNA is TGTGCCAGCAGCGTTTCGGCGGGGGCTGGAGAGACCCAGTACTTC.

This clonotype was recorded a few times. The chain's CDR3 is CSVEGVQGTDTQYF. CDR3 nucleotide sequence: TGCAGCGTTGAAGGGGTACAGGGCACAGATACGCAGTATTTT. J is TRBJ2-3 and V is TRBV29-1; tentative D call: TRBD1 (5 bases). The CDR3 loop spans 14 amino acids. The ends were cut back, 1 base at V and 1 base at J, with 9 bases in the middle. CDR1 SQVTM and CDR2 ANQGSEA come from the germline V gene.

The chain combines TRBV29-1 with TRBJ1-1; D is uncertain. Germline V CDR1 and CDR2: SQVTM, ANQGSEA. V shed 7 bases and J shed 5 bases, with 8 bases lying between them. This CDR3 contains 10 residues. CDR3 bases: TGCAGCGCAGCGGGGACTGAAGCTTTCTTT. Its protein product is CSAAGTEAFF.